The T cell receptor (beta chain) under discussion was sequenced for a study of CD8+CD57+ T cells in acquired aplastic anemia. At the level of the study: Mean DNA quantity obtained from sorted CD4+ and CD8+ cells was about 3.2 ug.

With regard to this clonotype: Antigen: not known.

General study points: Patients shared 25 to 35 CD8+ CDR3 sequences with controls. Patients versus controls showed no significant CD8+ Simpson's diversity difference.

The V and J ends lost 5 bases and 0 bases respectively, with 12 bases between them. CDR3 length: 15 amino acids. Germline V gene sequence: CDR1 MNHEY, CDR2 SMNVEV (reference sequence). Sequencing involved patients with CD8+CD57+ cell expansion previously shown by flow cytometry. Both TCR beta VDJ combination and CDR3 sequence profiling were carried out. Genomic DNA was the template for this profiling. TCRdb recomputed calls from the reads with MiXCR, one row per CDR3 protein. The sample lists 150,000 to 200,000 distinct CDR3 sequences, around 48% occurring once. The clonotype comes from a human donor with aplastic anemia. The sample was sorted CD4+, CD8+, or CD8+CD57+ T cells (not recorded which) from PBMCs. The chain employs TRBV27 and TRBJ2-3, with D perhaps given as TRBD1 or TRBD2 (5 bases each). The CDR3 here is CASSILGASTDTQYF. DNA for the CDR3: TGTGCCAGCAGTATACTAGGGGCTAGCACAGATACGCAGTATTTT.